Listed here are 7 T cell receptor beta chains from one sample, sequenced in a study of T-cell reconstitution after alpha-beta-depleted transplantation in children. As it was prepared, the TCRbeta library received unique molecular identifiers. TCRdb reprocessed the PCR reads with MiXCR, giving one entry per CDR3 protein. The sample lists roughly 400,000 distinct CDR3 sequences; approximately 41% were seen once. The source was PBMCs, collected before TCRalphabeta/CD19-depleted stem cell transplant. These receptors were obtained from a girl aged 2 to 10 with aplastic anemia, due to receive a stem cell transplant.

The V call is TRBV20-1, the J call TRBJ1-5; D remains ambiguous. The CDR3 loop spans 16 amino acids. V was trimmed by 2 bases and J by 8 bases, leaving 22 bases between them. CDR1 and CDR2 (germline): DFQATT, SNEGSKA (reference sequence). CDR3 sequence: CSARNLDGYGEKPQHF. The CDR3, as DNA: TGCAGTGCTAGAAACCTGGACGGGTACGGGGAAAAGCCCCAGCATTTT.

The rearrangement joins TRBV7-3 to TRBJ2-3, with TRBD1 as a possible D gene (6 bases). CDR1 and CDR2 (germline): SGHTA, FQGTGA. The CDR3 runs 14 residues. V lost 5 bases to trimming and J lost 2 bases, with 11 bases between them. The CDR3 nucleotides are TGTGCCAGCAGCCTTACAGGGCCCACAGATACGCAGTATTTT. Translating it yields CASSLTGPTDTQYF.

This clonotype was seen at least ten times. Written as DNA, the CDR3 is TGTGCCAGCAGGCCCGGGTCGAACACTGAAGCTTTCTTT. Translation: CASRPGSNTEAFF. V and J are TRBV7-8 and TRBJ1-1; no reliable D call. This CDR3 region has 13 residues. Germline V CDR1 and CDR2: SGHVS, FQNEAQ. The germline V and J ends were trimmed by 6 bases and 1 base, with 9 bases remaining between them. Filled out from reference TRBV7-8 and TRBJ1-1, the complete variable domain reads GAGVSQSPRYKVAKRGQDVALRCDPISGHVSLFWYQQALGQGPEFLTYFQNEAQLDKSGLPSDRFFAERPEGSVSTLKIQRTQQEDSAVYLCASRPGSNTEAFFGQGTRLTVV.

The J gene is TRBJ2-7, the V gene TRBV12-3 or TRBV12-4; D gene uncertain. This CDR3 is 14 amino acids long. V was cut by 3 bases and J by 1 base, with 10 bases left in between. DNA of the CDR3: TGTGCCAGCAGTTTGGTTTTGGGATCCTACGAGCAGTACTTC. Protein: CASSLVLGSYEQYF.

The chain has TRBV20-1 and TRBJ2-5; D is unresolved. The CDR3 has 14 amino acids. Germline-derived CDR1 and CDR2 are DFQATT and SNEGSKA (reference sequence). Trimming pared 0 bases from V and 3 bases from J, leaving 11 bases between. The CDR3 here is CSARDAVGKETQYF. In DNA form, the CDR3 reads TGCAGTGCTAGAGATGCTGTGGGAAAAGAGACCCAGTACTTC.

This clonotype came up many times. The V call is TRBV13, the J call TRBJ1-5; D may be TRBD1 (5 bases). The CDR3 runs to 14 residues. The V gene's germline CDR1 is PRHDT and CDR2 FYEKMQ (reference sequence). V gave up 1 base and J gave up 6 bases, with 10 bases separating them. In nucleotides, the CDR3 is TGTGCCAGCAGCTTAGAGGCAGGGCTTCAGCCCCAGCATTTT. This codes for CASSLEAGLQPQHF. Combining the CDR3 with reference TRBV13 and TRBJ1-5 gives the whole variable domain AAGVIQSPRHLIKEKRETATLKCYPIPRHDTVYWYQQGPGQDPQFLISFYEKMQSDKGSIPDRFSAQQFSDYHSELNMSSLELGDSALYFCASSLEAGLQPQHFGDGTRLSIL.

This sequence joins TRBV9 and TRBJ2-1; possibly TRBD2 for D (7 bases). CDR1 is SGDLS and CDR2 is YYNGEE in the germline V gene. The CDR3 has 18 amino acids. V lost 1 base, J lost 9 bases, and 26 bases lay in between. CDR3 protein: CASSVRQGGVPTAVEQFF. CDR3 in DNA: TGTGCCAGCAGCGTACGTCAAGGGGGGGTCCCGACGGCGGTTGAGCAGTTCTTC. Full variable domain (outside the CDR3, taken from reference TRBV9 and TRBJ2-1): DSGVTQTPKHLITATGQRVTLRCSPRSGDLSVYWYQQSLDQGLQFLIQYYNGEERAKGNILERFSAQQFPDLHSELNLSSLELGDSALYFCASSVRQGGVPTAVEQFFGPGTRLTVL.